This T cell receptor beta chain emerged from a study of beta chain features in type 1 diabetes. Study context: Sorted cells, roughly 100,000,000 in number, were examined across all samples.

CDR1 is SGHAT and CDR2 is FQNNGV in the germline V gene. This CDR3 comprises 14 residues. The germline V and J ends were trimmed by 1 base and 2 bases, with 8 bases remaining between them. Sequencing targeted expressed TCRB transcripts, as all isolated RNA had been reverse transcribed. Profiled with immunoSEQ multiplex PCR; TCRdb holds only in-frame clones, not every one. This table has under 500,000 clones, about 30% appearing once. The receptor's source is a man younger than 35 in good health. The rearrangement links TRBV11-2 to TRBJ2-5, with D unresolved. Sequencing was carried out using naive CD4+ T cells from blood. DNA of the CDR3: TGTGCCAGCAGCTTAGGGCCGGCGCAAGAGACCCAGTACTTC. Its protein is CASSLGPAQETQYF.